This entry features one T cell receptor (beta chain) sequence. This clonotype came up many times. Its antigen remains undetermined. No base quality values were provided; no much bigger clone lies one nucleotide off. This sample was taken from a study of CD8 T cells in ankylosing spondylitis (dated by TCRdb to the late 2010s). Notes on the research overall: The study set out to find disease-linked TCR variants by profiling T cell receptor beta repertoires in ankylosing spondylitis patients and healthy donors. The full study cohort was made up of about two dozen ankylosing spondylitis patients and fewer than 120 healthy donors. Peripheral blood samples were taken, and synovial fluid was additionally collected from ankylosing spondylitis patients. What the research found in general, with its limitations: The disease-linked clones were reported as significantly enriched in matched synovial fluid samples from ankylosing spondylitis patients. Blood from ankylosing spondylitis patients appeared to be characterized by a TCR beta motif made up of several highly homologous amino acid variants. The disease-linked clones had a CD8+ phenotype and were found at relatively low frequencies in peripheral blood. Some motif variants were previously reported in synovial fluid and blood of reactive arthritis patients, suggesting common disease-initiation mechanisms.

TCRdb names Illumina HiSeq 2500 as the instrument used. TCR beta libraries were prepared by quantitative 5'-RACE with molecular barcodes. Processing in the source paper ran as follows. To identify disease-linked TCR variants, a new computational method was used, one built on a probabilistic model of VDJ rearrangement. The public reads were reprocessed in TCRdb via fastp at Q25 and MiXCR, keeping in-frame beta chains. Duplicate CDR3 protein sequences are folded into a single record with the most common DNA and genes. The V and J calls here are based on TCRdb, not the publication. The sample data list approximately 15,000 distinct CDR3 sequences, and approximately 2.8% of these were observed just once. The top ten constitute 8.5% to 9.5% of the sample. The CDR1 and CDR2 encoded by the germline V gene are SGDLS and YYNGEE. From its cysteine to its phenylalanine, the CDR3 spans 14 amino acids. The entry retains the CDR3 DNA only, 42 bases that are in frame from base 1. V was cut back by 0 bases and J by 0 bases, leaving a gap of 5 bases between them.

The sequence was obtained from a male donor with ankylosing spondylitis or in good health (not recorded which). The sample was blood, either unsorted or a sorted T cell fraction (not recorded which). Recombination connected TRBV9 to TRBJ2-3, with the D gene too uncertain to name. The DNA reads as follows: TGTGCCAGCAGCGTAGCGGGCAGCACAGATACGCAGTATTTT. It specifies CASSVAGSTDTQYF.